The 21 T cell receptor beta chains below all came from one sample that was sequenced in a study of cytomegalovirus exposure and HLA in healthy donors (dated by TCRdb to about 2017). The protocol used for the library was the immunoSEQ multiplex PCR assay. For the multiplex PCR, a mixture combining 60 forward primers for TCR Vbeta segments and 13 reverse primers for TCR Jbeta segments was used. The table was pulled from immuneACCESS by TCRdb, which kept in-frame rearrangements only. Such tables lose some clones; where checked, under half of the loss comes from unresolved V genes, and the rest has no known cause. The sample yields roughly 150,000 clones; roughly 79% were counted once. The biggest ten clones account for about 1.6% of the sample. What was sequenced was PBMCs. These TCRs come from a man between 40 and 49 years old in good health and CMV-seronegative.

The chain combines TRBV7-9 with TRBJ1-2, with 10 bases lining up with TRBD1. V was clipped by 3 bases and J by 5 bases; unmatched bases: 0. From germline, CDR1 is SEHNR and CDR2 FQNEAQ (reference sequence). The CDR3 covers 13 residues. CDR3 residues: CASSLGQGYGYTF. The CDR3 DNA reads as TGTGCCAGCAGCTTGGGACAGGGGTATGGCTACACCTTC. The whole variable domain, filled in from reference TRBV7-9 and TRBJ1-2, reads DTGVSQNPRHKITKRGQNVTFRCDPISEHNRLYWYRQTLGQGPEFLTYFQNEAQLEKSRLLSDRFSAERPKGSFSTLEIQRTEQGDSAMYLCASSLGQGYGYTFGSGTRLTVV.

Details on this clone: At one end, the junction sequence differs from germline, possibly due to a read error. This chain uses TRBV29-1 with TRBJ2-4, with D possibly matching TRBD2 (6 bases). Germline lookup yields CDR1 SQVTM and CDR2 ANQGSEA. This CDR3 contains 15 residues. For the CDR3, the DNA is TGCAGCGTATCAACGGGGGTGGAAACCAAAAACAGTCAGTACTTC. This translates into CSVSTGVETKNSQYF.

The V gene is TRBV10-3, the J gene TRBJ2-3; no reliable D call. Between the trimmed V and J ends, which lost 3 bases and 0 bases, there was a span of 10 bases. Germline loops: CDR1 ENHRY, CDR2 SYGVKD. The CDR3 runs 15 residues. The CDR3 sequence: CAISETLTSTDTQYF. CDR3 DNA sequence: TGTGCCATCAGTGAAACCCTGACTAGCACAGATACGCAGTATTTT.

The chain couples TRBV18 to TRBJ2-7; 9 nucleotides align to TRBD1. The V gene's germline CDR1 is KGHSH and CDR2 LQKENI. After removal of 0 bases from V and 3 bases from J, the junction contained 3 bases not matched to a gene. CDR3 length: 15 residues. This chain's CDR3 is CASSPPETGGYEQYF. CDR3 nucleotide sequence: TGTGCCAGCTCACCACCCGAGACAGGGGGCTACGAGCAGTACTTC.

The CDR3 DNA follows: TGTGCCATCAGTGAACAGGAAAACACCGGGGAGCTGTTTTTT. As protein: CAISEQENTGELFF. The rearrangement joins TRBV10-3 to TRBJ2-2; perhaps TRBD1 as D (5 bases). The germline V and J ends were trimmed by 3 bases and 2 bases, with 7 bases remaining between them. CDR1 ENHRY and CDR2 SYGVKD come from the germline V gene. This CDR3 spans 14 amino acids.

The chain combines TRBV2 with TRBJ1-2, with 10 positions matching TRBD1. Germline V gives CDR1 SNHLY, CDR2 FYNNEI. The CDR3 covers 14 residues. With 5 bases clipped from V and 6 bases from J, the junction kept 6 bases outside the gene matches. The CDR3 loop reads CASSWGQGWNGYTF. The CDR3 DNA follows: TGTGCCAGCAGTTGGGGACAGGGGTGGAATGGCTACACCTTC.

This clone has just one count. The rearrangement uses TRBV9 and TRBJ1-1; D is perhaps TRBD1 (6 bases). Germline loops: CDR1 SGDLS, CDR2 YYNGEE. The V gene lost 4 bases and the J gene lost 0 bases, with 16 bases spanning the gap. The CDR3 totals 16 residues. This CDR3 reads CASSTRQDLMNTEAFF. CDR3 bases: TGTGCCAGCAGCACCAGACAGGACTTAATGAACACTGAAGCTTTCTTT.

The CDR3 nucleotides are TGCGCCAGCAGTGAGGAAAAGCTAGCGTACAATGAGCAGTTCTTC. Its translation is CASSEEKLAYNEQFF. V and J are TRBV10-1 and TRBJ2-1; D may be TRBD2 (6 bases). CDR1 is WNHNN and CDR2 is SYGVQD in the germline V gene (reference sequence). V lost 2 bases, J lost 4 bases, and 12 bases lay in between. The CDR3 contains 15 residues.

The rearrangement uses TRBV10-2 and TRBJ2-3; 13 bases map to TRBD2. The CDR3 sequence is 17 residues long. V lost 3 bases to trimming and J lost 4 bases; unmatched junction nucleotides: 7. Germline V gene sequence: CDR1 WSHSY, CDR2 SAAADI. DNA of the CDR3: TGCGCCAGCAGTGAAGCCCGGACTAGCGGGAGTCCAGATACGCAGTATTTT. Residues: CASSEARTSGSPDTQYF.

The chain has TRBV18 and TRBJ1-2, with unresolved D. CDR3 length equals 14 residues. The ends were cut back, 0 bases at V and 4 bases at J, with 9 bases in the middle. CDR1 is KGHSH, CDR2 LQKENI, per germline. The CDR3 DNA sequence: TGTGCCAGCTCACCACCGTCAGGAGGCTATGGCTACACCTTC. Amino acid sequence: CASSPPSGGYGYTF. Filled out from reference TRBV18 and TRBJ1-2, the complete variable domain reads NAGVMQNPRHLVRRRGQEARLRCSPMKGHSHVYWYRQLPEEGLKFMVYLQKENIIDESGMPKERFSAEFPKEGPSILRIQQVVRGDSAAYFCASSPPSGGYGYTFGSGTRLTVV.

The genes are TRBV5-4 and TRBJ2-2; 8 bases are shared with TRBD1. V lost 5 bases and J lost 6; bases outside the gene matches: 6. The germline V gene has CDR1 SGHNT and CDR2 YYREEE (reference sequence). The length of the CDR3 is 14 residues. The CDR3 spells CASRTDRGAGELFF. The CDR3 nucleotides are TGTGCCAGCAGAACCGACAGGGGTGCCGGGGAGCTGTTTTTT.

The rearrangement uses TRBV21-1 and TRBJ1-6; the table calls TRBD1, which could not be checked here. TRBV21-1 is labeled a pseudogene. The CDR3 is 17 amino acids. CDR3 loop: CASSLPPTRTGEPPLHF. CDR3 nucleotide sequence: TGTGCCAGCAGCCTACCGCCCACCAGGACAGGGGAACCACCCCTCCACTTT.

This chain uses TRBV6-1 with TRBJ2-7, with 7 bases fitting TRBD1. V shed 5 bases, J shed 4 bases, and the junction held 8 bases outside the gene matches. Germline V lookup: CDR1 MNHNS, CDR2 SASEGT. The CDR3 loop spans 14 amino acids. The CDR3 DNA is TGTGCCAGCAGTTCGGATCCGGGACAGTACGAGCAGTACTTC. This encodes CASSSDPGQYEQYF.

The chain has TRBV6-1 and TRBJ1-3, with unresolved D. V was trimmed by 3 bases and J by 0 bases, leaving 15 bases between them. This CDR3 is 17 amino acids long. Germline lookup yields CDR1 MNHNS and CDR2 SASEGT. CDR3 in DNA: TGTGCCAGCAGTGAGGTCAGACTGCTGAGCTCTGGAAACACCATATATTTT. It codes for CASSEVRLLSSGNTIYF.

The J gene is TRBJ2-1, the V gene TRBV4-2; 9 nucleotides match TRBD2. The germline V gene has CDR1 LGHNA and CDR2 YNFKEQ. The CDR3 is made up of 16 amino acids. Unmatched junction bases numbered 3, after V lost 1 base and J lost 2 bases. CDR3 sequence reads: CASSQGLAATYNEQFF. In nucleotides, the CDR3 is TGTGCCAGCAGCCAAGGACTAGCGGCCACCTACAATGAGCAGTTCTTC.

The V and J genes are TRBV7-3 and TRBJ2-1; 10 bases agree with TRBD2. The V and J ends lost 1 base and 6 bases, in that order; junction bases with no gene match: 3. The CDR3 sequence is 15 residues long. Germline V gives CDR1 SGHTA, CDR2 FQGTGA. As DNA, the CDR3 is TGTGCCAGCAGCTTAAGTCTAGCGGGAGCCAATGAGCAGTTCTTC. This sequence encodes CASSLSLAGANEQFF.

The rearrangement uses TRBV25-1 and TRBJ2-1; TRBD2 agrees at 8 bases. J lost 7 bases, V lost 4 bases, and 9 bases had no gene match. The CDR3 is 15 amino acids. From germline, CDR1 is MGHDK and CDR2 SYGVNS. The CDR3: CASSGWASGHNEQFF. For the CDR3, the DNA is TGTGCCAGCAGTGGGTGGGCTAGCGGGCATAATGAGCAGTTCTTC.

For this clone: At one boundary the junction diverges from the germline segment, which might be a read error. The chain recombines TRBV7-2 with TRBJ2-3; D unclear. Germline CDR1 reads SGHTA; CDR2 reads FQGNSA. The CDR3 extends over 12 amino acids. The CDR3 here is CASSLVRDAQYF. In DNA form, the CDR3 reads TGTGCCAGCAGCCTCGTAAGAGATGCGCAGTATTTT.

The rearrangement uses TRBV5-8 and TRBJ2-5, with TRBD1 identical over 9 bases. CDR1 and CDR2 from the germline V gene are SGHTS and YDEGEE. After removal of 5 bases from V and 10 bases from J, the junction contained 6 bases not matched to a gene. This CDR3 is 12 amino acids long. CDR3 bases: TGTGCCAGCAGGCGGACAGGGGTTGGCCAGTACTTC. Protein product: CASRRTGVGQYF. Combining the CDR3 with reference TRBV5-8 and TRBJ2-5 gives the whole variable domain EAGVTQSPTHLIKTRGQQATLRCSPISGHTSVYWYQQALGLGLQFLLWYDEGEERNRGNFPPRFSGRQFPNYSSELNVNALELEDSALYLCASRRTGVGQYFGPGTRLLVL.

CDR3: CASSLVAPTGFSPLHEQFF. For the CDR3, the DNA is TGTGCCAGCAGCTTAGTGGCCCCGACAGGGTTTTCTCCACTCCATGAGCAGTTCTTC. J is TRBJ2-1 and V is TRBV7-2; 7 nucleotides align to TRBD1. V was pared by 1 base and J by 8 bases, with 20 bases of the junction left unmatched. Germline V lookup: CDR1 SGHTA, CDR2 FQGNSA. This CDR3 spans 19 amino acids. Together with reference TRBV7-2 and TRBJ2-1, the CDR3 gives the full variable domain: GAGVSQSPSNKVTEKGKDVELRCDPISGHTALYWYRQSLGQGLEFLIYFQGNSAPDKSGLPSDRFSAERTGGSVSTLTIQRTQQEDSAVYLCASSLVAPTGFSPLHEQFFGPGTRLTVL.

The sample holds a few counts of this clone. The V gene is TRBV5-8, the J gene TRBJ2-6, with a tentative D call TRBD1 (6 bases). The ends were cut back, 3 bases at V and 1 base at J, with 11 bases in the middle. Looked up from germline, CDR1 is SGHTS and CDR2 is YDEGEE. This CDR3 comprises 16 residues. The DNA for the CDR3 is TGTGCCAGCAGCTCGTACAGGGTATCTGGGGCCAACGTCCTGACTTTC. This translates into CASSSYRVSGANVLTF.